This T cell receptor beta chain was captured by sequencing in a study of CD8 T cells in Susac syndrome. Study-wide points: The TCR sequencing and HLA analysis in the study involved a relatively small number of individuals, as the study acknowledged.

Of note for this clonotype: Its target is unknown.

An amount of RNA that ranged from about 0.45 to 1 ug was reverse transcribed with random hexamers. With immunoSEQ multiplex PCR, TCR beta CDR3 was amplified across 54 Vbeta and 13 Jbeta. Each CDR3 protein is one row after TCRdb ran MiXCR on the immunoSEQ multiplex PCR reads. The table shows a few hundred thousand distinct CDR3 sequences, with around 89% occurring only once. The CDR3 is 15 amino acids. Trimming cost V 1 base and J 9 bases; bases outside gene matches: 2. Germline loops: CDR1 LGHNA, CDR2 YNFKEQ. Relapsing-remitting disease, either stable or active, was present in the multiple sclerosis controls, who were treatment-naive patients. Negative isolation was applied to CD8+ and CD4+ T cells, and FACS enrichment was applied to TEMRA cells.

Material for sequencing was CD8+ T cells from PBMCs. The chain combines TRBV4-2 with TRBJ2-1; 14 nucleotides line up with TRBD2. This sequence was found in a human donor with multiple sclerosis. The CDR3 bases are TGTGCCAGCAGCCAAGGACTAGCGGGGGGGACTGAGCAGTTCTTC. Its protein is CASSQGLAGGTEQFF.